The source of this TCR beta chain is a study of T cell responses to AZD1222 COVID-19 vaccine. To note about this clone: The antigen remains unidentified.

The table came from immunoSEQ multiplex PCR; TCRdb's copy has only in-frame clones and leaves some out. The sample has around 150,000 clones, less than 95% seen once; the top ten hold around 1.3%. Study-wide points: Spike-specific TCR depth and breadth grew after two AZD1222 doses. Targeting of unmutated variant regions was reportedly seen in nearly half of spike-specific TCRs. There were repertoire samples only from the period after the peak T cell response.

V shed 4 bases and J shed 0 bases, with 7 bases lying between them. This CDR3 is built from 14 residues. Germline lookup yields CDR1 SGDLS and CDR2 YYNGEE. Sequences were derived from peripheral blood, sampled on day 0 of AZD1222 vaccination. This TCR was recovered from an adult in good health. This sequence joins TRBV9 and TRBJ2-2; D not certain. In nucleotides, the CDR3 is TGTGCCAGCAGCAACCTTGCGAACACCGGGGAGCTGTTTTTT. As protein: CASSNLANTGELFF.